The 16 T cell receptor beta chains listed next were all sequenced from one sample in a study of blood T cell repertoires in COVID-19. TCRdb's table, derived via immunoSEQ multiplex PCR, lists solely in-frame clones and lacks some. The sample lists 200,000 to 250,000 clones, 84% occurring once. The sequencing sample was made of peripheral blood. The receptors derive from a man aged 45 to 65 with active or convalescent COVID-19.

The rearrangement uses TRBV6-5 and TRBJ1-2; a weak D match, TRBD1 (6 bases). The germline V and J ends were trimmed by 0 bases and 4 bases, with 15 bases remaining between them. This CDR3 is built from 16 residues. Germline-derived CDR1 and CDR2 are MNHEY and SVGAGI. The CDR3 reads CASSYSGTTIRYGYTF. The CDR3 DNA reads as TGTGCCAGCAGTTACTCGGGGACAACAATCCGCTATGGCTACACCTTC.

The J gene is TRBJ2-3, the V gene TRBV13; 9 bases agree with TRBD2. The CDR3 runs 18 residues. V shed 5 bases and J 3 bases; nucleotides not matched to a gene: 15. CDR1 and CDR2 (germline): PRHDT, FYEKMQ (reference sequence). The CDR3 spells CASSPLDDRLAGTDTQYF. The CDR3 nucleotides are TGTGCCAGCAGCCCCCTCGATGATAGGCTAGCGGGGACAGATACGCAGTATTTT.

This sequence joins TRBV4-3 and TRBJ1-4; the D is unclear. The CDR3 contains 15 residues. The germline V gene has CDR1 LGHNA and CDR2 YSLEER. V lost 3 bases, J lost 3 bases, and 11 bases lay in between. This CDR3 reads CASSQAAASNEKLFF. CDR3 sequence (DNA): TGCGCCAGCAGCCAGGCAGCAGCGTCTAATGAAAAACTGTTTTTT.

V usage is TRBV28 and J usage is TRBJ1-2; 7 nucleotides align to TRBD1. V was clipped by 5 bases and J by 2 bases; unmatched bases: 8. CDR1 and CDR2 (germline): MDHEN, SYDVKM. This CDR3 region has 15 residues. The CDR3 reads CASSPGQEYNYGYTF. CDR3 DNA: TGTGCCAGCAGTCCTGGACAGGAATACAACTATGGCTACACCTTC.

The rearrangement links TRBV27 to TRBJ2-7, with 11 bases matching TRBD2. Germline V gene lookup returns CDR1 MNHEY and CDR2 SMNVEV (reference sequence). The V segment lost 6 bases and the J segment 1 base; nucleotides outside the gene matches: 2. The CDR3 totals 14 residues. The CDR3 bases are TGTGCCAGCAGAATAGCGGGAGGGTCCTACGAGCAGTACTTC. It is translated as CASRIAGGSYEQYF.

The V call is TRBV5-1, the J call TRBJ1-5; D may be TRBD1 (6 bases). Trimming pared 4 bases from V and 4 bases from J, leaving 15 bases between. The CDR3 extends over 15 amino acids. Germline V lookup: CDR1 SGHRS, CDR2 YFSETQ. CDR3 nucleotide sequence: TGCGCCAGCAGCCCCGCCCGAGGGGGAAATCAGCCCCAGCATTTT. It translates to CASSPARGGNQPQHF. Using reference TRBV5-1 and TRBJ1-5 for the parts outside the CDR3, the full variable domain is KAGVTQTPRYLIKTRGQQVTLSCSPISGHRSVSWYQQTPGQGLQFLFEYFSETQRNKGNFPGRFSGRQFSNSRSEMNVSTLELGDSALYLCASSPARGGNQPQHFGDGTRLSIL.

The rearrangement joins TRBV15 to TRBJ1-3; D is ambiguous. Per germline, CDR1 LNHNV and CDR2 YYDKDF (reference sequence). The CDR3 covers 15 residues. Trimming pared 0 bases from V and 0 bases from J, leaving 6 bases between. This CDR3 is CATSRDQLSGNTIYF. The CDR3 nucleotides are TGTGCCACCAGCAGAGATCAACTCTCTGGAAACACCATATATTTT.

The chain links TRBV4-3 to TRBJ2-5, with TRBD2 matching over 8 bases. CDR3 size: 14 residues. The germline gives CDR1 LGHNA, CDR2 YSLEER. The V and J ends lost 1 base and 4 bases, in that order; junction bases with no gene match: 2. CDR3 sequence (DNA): TGCGCCAGCAGCCAAGGTGCGGGAGGAGAGACCCAGTACTTC. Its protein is CASSQGAGGETQYF.

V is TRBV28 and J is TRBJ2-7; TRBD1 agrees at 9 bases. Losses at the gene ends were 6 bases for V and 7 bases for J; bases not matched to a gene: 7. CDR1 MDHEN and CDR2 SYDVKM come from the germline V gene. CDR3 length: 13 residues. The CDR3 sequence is CASSGTGMGEQYV. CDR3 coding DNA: TGTGCCAGCAGCGGGACAGGGATGGGGGAGCAGTACGTC.

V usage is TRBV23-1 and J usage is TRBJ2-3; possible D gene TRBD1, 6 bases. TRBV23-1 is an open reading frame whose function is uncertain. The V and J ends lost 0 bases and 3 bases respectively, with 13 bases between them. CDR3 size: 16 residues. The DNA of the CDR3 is TGCGCCAGCAGTCAATCGATTGGGGGCAGAACAGATACGCAGTATTTT. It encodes CASSQSIGGRTDTQYF.

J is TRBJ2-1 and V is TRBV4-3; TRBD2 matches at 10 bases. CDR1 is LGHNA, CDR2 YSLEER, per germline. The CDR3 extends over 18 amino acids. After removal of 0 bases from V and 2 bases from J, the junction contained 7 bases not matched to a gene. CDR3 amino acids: CASSQDITLAGAYNEQFF. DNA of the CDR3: TGCGCCAGCAGCCAAGATATCACGCTAGCGGGGGCCTACAATGAGCAGTTCTTC.

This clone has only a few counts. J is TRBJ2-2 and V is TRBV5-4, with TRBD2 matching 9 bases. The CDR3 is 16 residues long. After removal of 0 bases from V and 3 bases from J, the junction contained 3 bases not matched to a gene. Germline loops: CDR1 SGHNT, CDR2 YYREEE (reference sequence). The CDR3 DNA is TGTGCCAGCAGCTTGGCTAGCGGGGCGGACACCGGGGAGCTGTTTTTT. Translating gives CASSLASGADTGELFF.

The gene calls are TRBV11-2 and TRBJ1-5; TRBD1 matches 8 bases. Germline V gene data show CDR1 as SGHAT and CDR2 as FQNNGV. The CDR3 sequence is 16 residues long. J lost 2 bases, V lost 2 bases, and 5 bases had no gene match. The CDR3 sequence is CASSLSTGEGNQPQHF. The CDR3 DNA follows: TGTGCCAGCAGCTTATCGACAGGGGAGGGCAATCAGCCCCAGCATTTT.

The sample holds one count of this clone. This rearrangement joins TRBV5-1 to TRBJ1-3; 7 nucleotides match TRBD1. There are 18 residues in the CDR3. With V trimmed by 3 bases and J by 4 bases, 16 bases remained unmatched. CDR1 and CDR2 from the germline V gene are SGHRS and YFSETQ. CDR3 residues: CASSSSPSPTGRGNTIYF. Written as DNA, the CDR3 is TGCGCCAGCAGCTCCTCACCTAGCCCGACAGGGCGGGGAAACACCATATATTTT.

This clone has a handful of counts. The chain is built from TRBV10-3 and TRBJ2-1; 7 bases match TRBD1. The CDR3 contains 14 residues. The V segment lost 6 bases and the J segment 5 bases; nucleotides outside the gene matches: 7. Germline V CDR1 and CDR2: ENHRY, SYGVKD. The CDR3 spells CAISKTQGDNEQFF. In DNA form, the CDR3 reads TGTGCCATCAGCAAAACCCAGGGGGACAATGAGCAGTTCTTC.

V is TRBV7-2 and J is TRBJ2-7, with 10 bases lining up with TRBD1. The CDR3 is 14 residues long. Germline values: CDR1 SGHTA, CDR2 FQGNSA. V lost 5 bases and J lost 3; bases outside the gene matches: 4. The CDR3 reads CASSADRGRYEQYF. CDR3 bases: TGTGCCAGCAGCGCAGACAGGGGGCGCTACGAGCAGTACTTC.